Following are 6 T cell receptor beta chains from one sample sequenced in a study of spatial heterogeneity in lung cancer. Study outcomes and limitations: Tumoral mutation counts were tracked by counts of expanded intratumoral alpha and beta TCRs.

Specified time point: sample taken at primary tumor resection. TCRdb recomputed calls from the 5' RACE reads with MiXCR, one row per CDR3 protein. The profile covers about 9,600 distinct CDR3 sequences, with about 6.7% appearing a single time and about 31% taken by the ten largest. These receptors' targets are unknown. The specimen comprised lung tumor tissue, sampled at surgery. Receptor source: a male donor with early-stage non-small cell lung cancer.

Ten or more counts support this clonotype. The chain carries TRBV6-2 or TRBV6-3 and TRBJ1-6; 7 bases agree with TRBD1. The germline V gene has CDR1 MNHEY and CDR2 SVGEGT. The CDR3 is 11 residues long. V was clipped by 5 bases and J by 15 bases; unmatched bases: 4. The CDR3 coding sequence is TGTGCCAGCAGTGACAGGGCTTTCCTCCACTTT. This translates into CASSDRAFLHF.

The V gene is TRBV7-2, the J gene TRBJ2-5, with 11 bases matching TRBD1. This CDR3 has 15 amino acids. Germline V CDR1 and CDR2: SGHTA, FQGNSA. V was pared by 5 bases and J by 5 bases, with 7 bases of the junction left unmatched. The CDR3 here is CASSGRTGGRETQYF. The DNA for the CDR3 is TGTGCCAGCAGCGGGAGGACAGGGGGCAGGGAGACCCAGTACTTC.

The V gene is TRBV19, the J gene TRBJ2-2; D possibly matches TRBD1 or TRBD2 (5 bases each). The ends were cut back, 3 bases at V and 4 bases at J, with 21 bases in the middle. The CDR3 runs to 18 residues. The germline V gene has CDR1 LNHDA and CDR2 SQIVND (reference sequence). The CDR3 coding sequence is TGTGCCAGTAGTATGATAGTGGGGACCTTGGTGATCACCGGGGAGCTGTTTTTT. Its translation: CASSMIVGTLVITGELFF. Full variable domain (outside the CDR3, taken from reference TRBV19 and TRBJ2-2): DGGITQSPKYLFRKEGQNVTLSCEQNLNHDAMYWYRQDPGQGLRLIYYSQIVNDFQKGDIAEGYSVSREKKESFPLTVTSAQKNPTAFYLCASSMIVGTLVITGELFFGEGSRLTVL.

The chain has TRBV10-3 and TRBJ1-4; D is possibly TRBD1 (5 bases). This CDR3 is built from 15 residues. V gave up 5 bases and J gave up 0 bases, with 10 bases separating them. Germline loops: CDR1 ENHRY, CDR2 SYGVKD. CDR3 in amino acids: CAISPGTTTNEKLFF. In DNA, the CDR3 is TGTGCCATCAGTCCTGGGACCACAACTAATGAAAAACTGTTTTTT.

Relative to its sample, this clonotype is medium-sized (0.01 to 0.1%). The rearrangement uses TRBV4-1 and TRBJ1-2; D is undetermined. With 4 bases removed from V and 3 bases from J, the gap between germline ends came to 33 bases. The germline CDR1 and CDR2 sequences are MGHRA and YSYEKL. The CDR3 totals 21 residues. The CDR3 DNA is TGCGCCAGCAGCCCGCTGGGCCTTCAGAACTCACAGAAAGGGCTTTACTATGGCTACACCTTC. Its translation is CASSPLGLQNSQKGLYYGYTF.

This clonotype is labeled hyperexpanded (1% or more). The V and J genes are TRBV27 and TRBJ2-7; no reliable D call. CDR1 and CDR2 (germline): MNHEY, SMNVEV (reference sequence). This CDR3 contains 14 residues. Trimming took 2 bases from V and 0 from J, leaving 8 bases between them. Written as DNA, the CDR3 is TGTGCCAGCAGTTTAGGCCTGGGCTCCTACGAGCAGTACTTC. It is translated as CASSLGLGSYEQYF.